The 23 T cell receptor beta chains listed next were all sequenced from one sample in a study of cytomegalovirus exposure and HLA in healthy donors. Primers included in the PCR were 60 Vbeta and 13 Jbeta primers. Method: immunoSEQ multiplex PCR; TCRdb's copy keeps in-frame clones and lacks some. This sample's table has tens of thousands of clones. Sequencing was performed on PBMCs. These receptors came from a man under 40 in good health and CMV-seropositive.

The chain links TRBV7-9 to TRBJ2-7; maybe TRBD2 (7 bases). Germline CDR1 reads SEHNR; CDR2 reads FQNEAQ (reference sequence). V was pared by 5 bases and J by 2 bases, with 22 bases between. CDR3 length: 17 residues. The CDR3 protein is CASSVGGRGAGTYEQYF. CDR3 DNA: TGTGCCAGCAGCGTAGGGGGTCGTGGAGCGGGGACCTACGAGCAGTACTTC.

This chain joins TRBV29-1 and TRBJ2-5, with TRBD1 identical over 9 bases. With V trimmed by 2 bases and J by 5 bases, 9 bases remained unmatched. Germline CDR1 SQVTM, CDR2 ANQGSEA. The CDR3 length is 15 residues. CDR3 in amino acids: CSVEKWGQGGETQYF. CDR3 nucleotides: TGCAGCGTTGAAAAGTGGGGACAGGGAGGGGAGACCCAGTACTTC.

The rearrangement joins TRBV6-5 to TRBJ1-5; D possibly corresponds to TRBD1 (5 bases). The CDR3 is 15 residues long. The V end lost 4 bases, the J end lost 7 bases, and 17 bases lay between the germline ends. Per the germline V gene, CDR1 is MNHEY and CDR2 is SVGAGI. CDR3 in amino acids: CASSSPGVKGQPQHF. The CDR3 nucleotides read TGTGCCAGCAGTTCCCCCGGTGTCAAGGGGCAGCCCCAGCATTTT.

V gene TRBV6-1 combines with J gene TRBJ2-7, with D unresolved. CDR1 and CDR2 from the germline V gene are MNHNS and SASEGT. CDR3 size: 14 residues. V was trimmed by 2 bases and J by 2 bases, leaving 10 bases between them. CDR3 DNA: TGTGCCAGCAGTGAAATGGGCAAAACCTACGAGCAGTACTTC. Its protein product is CASSEMGKTYEQYF.

The chain is built from TRBV11-2 and TRBJ2-7; 8 bases agree with TRBD1. The CDR3 consists of 15 residues. CDR1 SGHAT and CDR2 FQNNGV come from the germline V gene. Trimming took 3 bases from V and 8 from J; bases not matched to a gene: 12. CDR3 loop: CASSLSSGQGTKQYF. CDR3 in DNA: TGTGCCAGCAGCTTGTCTTCCGGACAGGGTACCAAGCAGTACTTC.

The chain combines TRBV27 with TRBJ2-3; no firm D call. Germline V gives CDR1 MNHEY, CDR2 SMNVEV (reference sequence). The CDR3 length is 16 residues. Trimming stripped 0 bases from V and 3 bases from J, with 13 bases between. CDR3 sequence (DNA): TGTGCCAGCAGTTTATCGGTTCCAGCGATAACAGATACGCAGTATTTT. Translated, it gives CASSLSVPAITDTQYF.

The gene calls are TRBV18 and TRBJ1-1; D is possibly TRBD1 (6 bases). Germline CDR1 is KGHSH and CDR2 is LQKENI. Trimming stripped 4 bases from V and 1 base from J, with 13 bases between. This CDR3 is 15 amino acids long. The CDR3 spells CASSQGEGRNTEAFF. The DNA for the CDR3 is TGTGCCAGCTCACAGGGGGAGGGAAGGAACACTGAAGCTTTCTTT.

The chain has TRBV5-6 and TRBJ2-1, with 9 bases matching TRBD1. Trimming cost V 6 bases and J 13 bases; bases outside gene matches: 5. This CDR3 comprises 11 residues. Germline values: CDR1 SGHDT, CDR2 YYEEEE. CDR3 protein: CASTTGQGQFF. In DNA form, the CDR3 reads TGTGCCAGCACCACGGGACAGGGACAGTTCTTC.

J is TRBJ2-7 and V is TRBV30, with 13 bases lining up with TRBD2. V gave up 6 bases and J gave up 2 bases; unmatched junction bases: 7. This CDR3 region has 15 residues. Germline-derived CDR1 and CDR2 are GTSNPN and SVGIG (reference sequence). In nucleotides, the CDR3 is TGTGCCTGTTACACCGGGACTAGCGGGGCCTACGAGCAGTACTTC. Translating it yields CACYTGTSGAYEQYF.

J is TRBJ2-7 and V is TRBV5-5; maybe TRBD2 (5 bases). This CDR3 region has 16 residues. Germline V lookup: CDR1 SGHKS, CDR2 YYEKEE (reference sequence). The ends were cut back, 1 base at V and 3 bases at J, with 17 bases in the middle. CDR3 sequence reads: CASSLSFGNLGYEQYF. CDR3 in DNA: TGTGCCAGCAGCTTGTCTTTCGGGAATCTAGGCTACGAGCAGTACTTC.

V is TRBV9 and J is TRBJ2-7; 11 nucleotides line up with TRBD2. CDR1 is SGDLS, CDR2 YYNGEE, per germline. V was clipped by 4 bases and J by 5 bases; unmatched bases: 5. CDR3 length: 14 residues. The CDR3 DNA is TGTGCCAGCAGCCCCATAGCGGGGGGGGACGAGCAGTACTTC. This encodes CASSPIAGGDEQYF.

CDR3 protein: CASSLPGQGYLNTEAFF. DNA of the CDR3: TGTGCCAGCAGCTTGCCGGGACAGGGGTACCTGAACACTGAAGCTTTCTTT. The rearrangement uses TRBV5-4 and TRBJ1-1, with TRBD1 matching over 10 bases. Germline V gives CDR1 SGHNT, CDR2 YYREEE (reference sequence). This CDR3 region has 17 residues. Germline trimming cut 1 base from V and 0 bases from J; bases unmatched to any gene: 6. Based on the CDR3 plus reference TRBV5-4 and TRBJ1-1, the full variable domain is ETGVTQSPTHLIKTRGQQVTLRCSSQSGHNTVSWYQQALGQGPQFIFQYYREEENGRGNFPPRFSGLQFPNYSSELNVNALELDDSALYLCASSLPGQGYLNTEAFFGQGTRLTVV.

The CDR3 DNA reads TGTGCCATCAGCCGCCTCGACAGGAAGAACACTGAAGCTTTCTTT. Translation gives CAISRLDRKNTEAFF. The J gene is TRBJ1-1, the V gene TRBV10-3; tentative D call: TRBD1 (6 bases). The V end was cut by 6 bases, the J end by 1 base, with 15 bases between. Germline V gives CDR1 ENHRY, CDR2 SYGVKD. There are 15 residues in the CDR3.

The rearrangement uses TRBV6-6 and TRBJ1-4, with 9 positions matching TRBD1. V gave up 6 bases and J gave up 7 bases; unmatched junction bases: 9. Germline V gene data show CDR1 as MNHNY and CDR2 as SVGAGI (reference sequence). The CDR3 consists of 15 residues. This CDR3 reads CASSTGQGLTEKLFF. Here the CDR3 DNA reads TGTGCCAGCAGCACCGGACAGGGGCTAACTGAAAAACTGTTTTTT.

V gene TRBV27 combines with J gene TRBJ2-1, with D perhaps matching TRBD2 (6 bases). Trimming removed 0 bases from V and 0 bases from J, with 9 bases in between. CDR1 is MNHEY and CDR2 is SMNVEV in the germline V gene (reference sequence). The CDR3 is 16 residues long. Written as DNA, the CDR3 is TGTGCCAGCAGTTTATCGTACGGGAGCTCCTACAATGAGCAGTTCTTC. This encodes CASSLSYGSSYNEQFF.

The rearrangement joins TRBV29-1 to TRBJ2-7; 16 bases fit TRBD2. CDR3 length: 19 residues. From germline, CDR1 is SQVTM and CDR2 ANQGSEA. The V and J ends lost 5 bases and 2 bases, in that order; junction bases with no gene match: 15. The CDR3 nucleotides are TGCAGCGTTCGAAATGCCGGGACTAGCGGGAGGGTTAGCGCCTACGAGCAGTACTTC. It is translated as CSVRNAGTSGRVSAYEQYF.

The chain employs TRBV14 and TRBJ2-5; the D is unclear. V lost 4 bases to trimming and J lost 4 bases, with 13 bases between them. Per germline, CDR1 SGHDN and CDR2 FVKESK. The CDR3 is 14 residues long. The CDR3 DNA follows: TGTGCCAGCAGCCGGGCAAGTTGGTCAGAGACCCAGTACTTC. It yields the protein CASSRASWSETQYF.

CDR3 sequence (DNA): TGTGCCAGCAGTCCCCATGAAAGGGAGGACTACGAGCAGTACTTC. This sequence encodes CASSPHEREDYEQYF. The chain has TRBV2 and TRBJ2-7, with a weak D call TRBD2 (6 bases). Between the trimmed V and J ends, which lost 5 bases and 3 bases, there was a span of 17 bases. The CDR3 is 15 amino acids. Germline V gene lookup returns CDR1 SNHLY and CDR2 FYNNEI.

The CDR3 DNA is TGCGCCAGCAGCCCCGGACAGGGGTCGGCCGAGCAGTACTTC. It encodes CASSPGQGSAEQYF. V is TRBV5-1 and J is TRBJ2-7; 9 bases agree with TRBD1. The CDR3 length is 14 residues. CDR1 and CDR2 from the germline V gene are SGHRS and YFSETQ. Trimming cost V 4 bases and J 6 bases; bases outside gene matches: 8.

The J gene is TRBJ2-1, the V gene TRBV18; 7 bases match TRBD2. Germline CDR1 is KGHSH and CDR2 is LQKENI. With V trimmed by 5 bases and J by 4 bases, 8 bases remained unmatched. This CDR3 is built from 15 residues. The CDR3, as DNA: TGTGCCAGCTCAACCCTAGCGGAGATATACAATGAGCAGTTCTTC. It specifies CASSTLAEIYNEQFF.

CDR3 coding DNA: TGTGCCAGCCCCCTCCCCCGCGAGCAGTACTTC. This gives the protein CASPLPREQYF. The chain has TRBV11-3 and TRBJ2-7; D gene ambiguous. Per the germline V gene, CDR1 is SGHNT and CDR2 is YENEEA. The CDR3 totals 11 residues. Trimming left V 8 bases short and J 6 bases short, with 11 bases between.

This chain uses TRBV21-1 with TRBJ2-1; TRBD2, as called in the table, went unchecked against the DNA. TRBV21-1 is a recognized pseudogene. This CDR3 is built from 17 residues. The CDR3 sequence: CASSINSGGSTDNEQFF. CDR3 in DNA: TGTGCCAGCAGCATTAATTCTGGCGGGAGTACCGACAATGAGCAGTTCTTC.

The J gene is TRBJ2-7, the V gene TRBV9, with a weak D call TRBD1 (7 bases). The ends were cut back, 3 bases at V and 8 bases at J, with 18 bases in the middle. The germline CDR1 and CDR2 sequences are SGDLS and YYNGEE. The CDR3 contains 14 residues. The CDR3 is CASSGPGGTEKQYF. CDR3 nucleotides: TGTGCCAGCAGCGGCCCCGGAGGGACAGAGAAGCAGTACTTC.